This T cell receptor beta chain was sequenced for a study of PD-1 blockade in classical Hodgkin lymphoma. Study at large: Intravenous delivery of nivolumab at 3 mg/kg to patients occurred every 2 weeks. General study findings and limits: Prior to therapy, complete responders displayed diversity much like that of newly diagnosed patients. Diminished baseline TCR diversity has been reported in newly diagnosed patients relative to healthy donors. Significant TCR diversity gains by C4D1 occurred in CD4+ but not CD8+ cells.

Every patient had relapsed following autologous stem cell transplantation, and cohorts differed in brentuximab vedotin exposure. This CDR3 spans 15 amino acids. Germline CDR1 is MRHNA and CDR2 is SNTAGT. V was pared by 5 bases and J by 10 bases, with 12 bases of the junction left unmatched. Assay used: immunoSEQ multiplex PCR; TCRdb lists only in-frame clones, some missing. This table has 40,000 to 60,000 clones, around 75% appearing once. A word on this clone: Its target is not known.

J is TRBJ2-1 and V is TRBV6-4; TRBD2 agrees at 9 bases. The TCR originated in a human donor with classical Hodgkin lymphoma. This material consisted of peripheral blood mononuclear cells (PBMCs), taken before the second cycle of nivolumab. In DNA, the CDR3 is TGTGCCAGCAGTTGGGCTAGCGGGGCCGGAGGAGAGCAGTTCTTC. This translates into CASSWASGAGGEQFF.